These T cell receptor beta chains were read from a single sample in a study of blood T cell repertoires in COVID-19. Repertoires were generated with immunoSEQ multiplex PCR, while TCRdb's copy carries only in-frame clones and drops some. The sample yields over 85,000 clones, about 89% seen once. The sample was peripheral blood. Every receptor here comes from a human donor in a cohort sampled during active COVID-19. Each CDR3 is given with its conserved first and last residue. The order of the fields is V gene, J gene, D gene, clone size, CDR3 DNA, CDR3 protein. The D gene is left open where the match is weak. Clone size is given for some rows only: seen once, a few or many times, or a class if the clone is expanded.

v_gene: TRBV28
j_gene: TRBJ2-5
d_gene: -
abundance: -
CDR3nt: TGTGCCAGCAGTTTATCCCGCAGAAATCAAGAGACCCAGTACTTC
CDR3aa: CASSLSRRNQETQYF

v_gene: TRBV28
j_gene: TRBJ2-7
d_gene: TRBD1
abundance: -
CDR3nt: TGTGCCAGCAGTTCTACCGGGACAGGGGTTGAGTACGAGCAGTACTTC
CDR3aa: CASSSTGTGVEYEQYF

v_gene: TRBV27
j_gene: TRBJ1-6
d_gene: TRBD1
abundance: -
CDR3nt: TGTGCCAGCAGTTTATTAGGACAGGAGTATAATTCACCCCTCCACTTT
CDR3aa: CASSLLGQEYNSPLHF

v_gene: TRBV2
j_gene: TRBJ2-2
d_gene: -
abundance: -
CDR3nt: TGTGCCAGCAGGGAACTTCAGGGCACCGGGGAGCTGTTTTTT
CDR3aa: CASRELQGTGELFF

v_gene: TRBV15
j_gene: TRBJ2-1
d_gene: TRBD2
abundance: -
CDR3nt: TGTGCCACCAGCAGAGAACTAGCGGTCTACAATGAGCAGTTCTTC
CDR3aa: CATSRELAVYNEQFF

v_gene: TRBV18
j_gene: TRBJ1-1
d_gene: -
abundance: -
CDR3nt: TGTGCCAACCAACAGGGCATGAACACTGAAGCTTTCTTT
CDR3aa: CANQQGMNTEAFF

v_gene: TRBV18
j_gene: TRBJ1-4
d_gene: -
abundance: -
CDR3nt: TGTGCCAGCTCACCACTGGCCAGGGGTAATGAAAAACTGTTTTTT
CDR3aa: CASSPLARGNEKLFF

v_gene: TRBV3-1/TRBV3-2
j_gene: TRBJ2-5
d_gene: TRBD2
abundance: -
CDR3nt: TGTGCCAGCAGCCCCAGCGGGAGGGAAGAGACCCAGTACTTC
CDR3aa: CASSPSGREETQYF

v_gene: TRBV7-2
j_gene: TRBJ1-2
d_gene: -
abundance: -
CDR3nt: TGTGCCAGCAGCTTAGGGTTAGATTATGGCTACACCTTC
CDR3aa: CASSLGLDYGYTF

v_gene: TRBV5-8
j_gene: TRBJ2-7
d_gene: TRBD1
abundance: -
CDR3nt: TGTGCCAGCAGCCCTCCCCCCGGGACAGGGGTCCACGAGCAGTACTTC
CDR3aa: CASSPPPGTGVHEQYF

v_gene: TRBV12-3/TRBV12-4
j_gene: TRBJ2-5
d_gene: -
abundance: -
CDR3nt: TGTGCCAGCACCCCGTCCTACCAAGAGACCCAGTACTTC
CDR3aa: CASTPSYQETQYF

v_gene: TRBV9
j_gene: TRBJ2-7
d_gene: TRBD2
abundance: -
CDR3nt: TGTGCCAGCAGCGCTCATAGCGGGAGGGCGCCCTACGAGCAGTACTTC
CDR3aa: CASSAHSGRAPYEQYF

v_gene: TRBV5-1
j_gene: TRBJ1-1
d_gene: -
abundance: -
CDR3nt: TGCGCCAGCAGCGTCGGGACACCGAACACTGAAGCTTTCTTT
CDR3aa: CASSVGTPNTEAFF

v_gene: TRBV6-6
j_gene: TRBJ2-5
d_gene: -
abundance: -
CDR3nt: TGTGCCAGCAGTTCCAGGCTGGGGGCGCTTGAGACCCAGTACTTC
CDR3aa: CASSSRLGALETQYF

v_gene: TRBV5-4
j_gene: TRBJ2-3
d_gene: TRBD2
abundance: -
CDR3nt: TGTGCCAGCAGCGAACCGGGACTAGACATCACAGATACGCAGTATTTT
CDR3aa: CASSEPGLDITDTQYF

v_gene: TRBV19
j_gene: TRBJ1-4
d_gene: -
abundance: once
CDR3nt: TGTGCCAGTAGTTCCCTGACAGATTATGCAACTAATGAAAAACTGTTTTTT
CDR3aa: CASSSLTDYATNEKLFF

v_gene: TRBV12-3/TRBV12-4
j_gene: TRBJ2-7
d_gene: TRBD1
abundance: -
CDR3nt: TGTGCCAGCGGACAGGGCATACCCTACGAGCAGTACTTC
CDR3aa: CASGQGIPYEQYF

v_gene: TRBV18
j_gene: TRBJ2-1
d_gene: -
abundance: -
CDR3nt: TGTGCCAGCTCACCACTCAACTCCTACAATGAGCAGTTCTTC
CDR3aa: CASSPLNSYNEQFF

v_gene: TRBV6-4
j_gene: TRBJ2-3
d_gene: -
abundance: -
CDR3nt: TGTGCCAGCAGTGACGAGGGTCGGAGCACAGATACGCAGTATTTT
CDR3aa: CASSDEGRSTDTQYF

v_gene: TRBV5-4
j_gene: TRBJ1-1
d_gene: -
abundance: -
CDR3nt: TGTGCCAGCAGTTCTGGGGGGTTTGAAGCTTTCTTT
CDR3aa: CASSSGGFEAFF

v_gene: TRBV7-8
j_gene: TRBJ2-1
d_gene: -
abundance: -
CDR3nt: TGTGCCAGCAGCCATAGGGGCGGTACCTACAATGAGCAGTTCTTC
CDR3aa: CASSHRGGTYNEQFF

v_gene: TRBV9
j_gene: TRBJ2-3
d_gene: -
abundance: once
CDR3nt: TGTGCCAGCAGCGATCAACAGGGAACAGATACGCAGTATTTT
CDR3aa: CASSDQQGTDTQYF

v_gene: TRBV7-2
j_gene: TRBJ1-1
d_gene: TRBD1
abundance: -
CDR3nt: TGTGCCAGCAGCTCAACCGGGACAGGGAAGGGCAGGGTTGAAGCTTTCTTT
CDR3aa: CASSSTGTGKGRVEAFF

v_gene: TRBV3-1/TRBV3-2
j_gene: TRBJ2-7
d_gene: TRBD2
abundance: -
CDR3nt: TGTGCCAGCAGCGGACAACTAGCGGCGGCTGGCGAGCAGTACTTC
CDR3aa: CASSGQLAAAGEQYF

v_gene: TRBV10-3
j_gene: TRBJ2-7
d_gene: -
abundance: -
CDR3nt: TGTGCCAGCAATCTAGGGGTTTCCGGGGGCGAGCAGTACTTC
CDR3aa: CASNLGVSGGEQYF

v_gene: TRBV19
j_gene: TRBJ2-1
d_gene: TRBD2
abundance: -
CDR3nt: TGTGCCAGTAGTATAGGGGCTAGCGGCTACAATGAGCAGTTCTTC
CDR3aa: CASSIGASGYNEQFF

v_gene: TRBV5-5
j_gene: TRBJ1-1
d_gene: TRBD1
abundance: -
CDR3nt: TGTGCCAGCAGCTTGCATCCAGGGGGCATTGAAGCTTTCTTT
CDR3aa: CASSLHPGGIEAFF

v_gene: TRBV6-5
j_gene: TRBJ1-1
d_gene: -
abundance: -
CDR3nt: TGTGCCAGCAGTAATTCCCAGAACACTGAAGCTTTCTTT
CDR3aa: CASSNSQNTEAFF

v_gene: TRBV7-9
j_gene: TRBJ2-5
d_gene: TRBD1
abundance: -
CDR3nt: TGTGCCAGCAGCCTGAACAGGGGAAGCGGAGAGACCCAGTACTTC
CDR3aa: CASSLNRGSGETQYF

v_gene: TRBV18
j_gene: TRBJ2-7
d_gene: -
abundance: few
CDR3nt: TGTGCCAGCTCACCACCGACCGGGGTCGAGCAGTACTTC
CDR3aa: CASSPPTGVEQYF

v_gene: TRBV6-6
j_gene: TRBJ1-6
d_gene: -
abundance: -
CDR3nt: TGTGCCAGCAGTTACTCGGGAGGGGATTCACCCCTCCACTTT
CDR3aa: CASSYSGGDSPLHF

v_gene: TRBV11-2
j_gene: TRBJ2-5
d_gene: -
abundance: once
CDR3nt: TGTGCCAGCAGCTACGGTGCCCTCTACCAAGAGACCCAGTACTTC
CDR3aa: CASSYGALYQETQYF

v_gene: TRBV27
j_gene: TRBJ1-2
d_gene: TRBD1
abundance: -
CDR3nt: TGTGCCAGCAGCTCAAGGGGGCGGGGCTATGGCTACACCTTC
CDR3aa: CASSSRGRGYGYTF

v_gene: TRBV3-1/TRBV3-2
j_gene: TRBJ2-1
d_gene: TRBD2
abundance: -
CDR3nt: TGTGCCAGCAGCTCGGGACTAGCGGGAGCCATAGGCAATGAGCAGTTCTTC
CDR3aa: CASSSGLAGAIGNEQFF

v_gene: TRBV10-2
j_gene: TRBJ1-2
d_gene: -
abundance: -
CDR3nt: TGCGCCAGCAGTGCCGGGGTGGACTATGGCTACACCTTC
CDR3aa: CASSAGVDYGYTF

v_gene: TRBV5-8
j_gene: TRBJ2-1
d_gene: TRBD2
abundance: -
CDR3nt: TGTGCCAGCAGCAACCCGATCGGGACTAGCGGGGCCCCGGGGCAGTTCTTC
CDR3aa: CASSNPIGTSGAPGQFF

v_gene: TRBV9
j_gene: TRBJ2-7
d_gene: -
abundance: -
CDR3nt: TGTGCCAGCAGCTTCCAGGGCGGCTACGAGCAGTACTTC
CDR3aa: CASSFQGGYEQYF

v_gene: TRBV7-9
j_gene: TRBJ1-1
d_gene: -
abundance: few
CDR3nt: TGTGCCAGCAGCTTAAATGCCGGCACTGAAGCTTTCTTT
CDR3aa: CASSLNAGTEAFF

v_gene: TRBV10-3
j_gene: TRBJ2-1
d_gene: TRBD2
abundance: -
CDR3nt: TGTGCCATCAGGACTTCTAGCGGTCCCTACAATGAGCAGTTCTTC
CDR3aa: CAIRTSSGPYNEQFF

v_gene: TRBV6-5
j_gene: TRBJ1-5
d_gene: -
abundance: -
CDR3nt: TGTGCCAGCAGTTACTCGTGGACGGGGAATCAGCCCCAGCATTTT
CDR3aa: CASSYSWTGNQPQHF

v_gene: TRBV6-5
j_gene: TRBJ1-4
d_gene: -
abundance: once
CDR3nt: TGTGCCAGCAGCGAGAGGACGGGAGGGGGAAAACTGTTTTTT
CDR3aa: CASSERTGGGKLFF

v_gene: TRBV6-6
j_gene: TRBJ1-1
d_gene: -
abundance: -
CDR3nt: TGTGCCAGCAGTCCCCTAACGGTGACTACAGCTATGAACACTGAAGCTTTCTTT
CDR3aa: CASSPLTVTTAMNTEAFF

v_gene: TRBV13
j_gene: TRBJ2-7
d_gene: -
abundance: -
CDR3nt: TGTGCCAGCAGCTTAGAAGCGGCGGGACCATCCTACGAGCAGTACTTC
CDR3aa: CASSLEAAGPSYEQYF

v_gene: TRBV11-2
j_gene: TRBJ1-2
d_gene: TRBD1
abundance: -
CDR3nt: TGTGCCAGCAGCGGACAGGGGGATGGCTACACCTTC
CDR3aa: CASSGQGDGYTF

v_gene: TRBV6-2/TRBV6-3
j_gene: TRBJ2-1
d_gene: TRBD2
abundance: -
CDR3nt: TGTGCCAGCAGTACACTAGCGGGAGGGTCCGATGAGCAGTTCTTC
CDR3aa: CASSTLAGGSDEQFF

v_gene: TRBV6-5
j_gene: TRBJ2-2
d_gene: -
abundance: -
CDR3nt: TGTGCCAGCAGTTCTTCCCCCACAAACACCGGGGAGCTGTTTTTT
CDR3aa: CASSSSPTNTGELFF